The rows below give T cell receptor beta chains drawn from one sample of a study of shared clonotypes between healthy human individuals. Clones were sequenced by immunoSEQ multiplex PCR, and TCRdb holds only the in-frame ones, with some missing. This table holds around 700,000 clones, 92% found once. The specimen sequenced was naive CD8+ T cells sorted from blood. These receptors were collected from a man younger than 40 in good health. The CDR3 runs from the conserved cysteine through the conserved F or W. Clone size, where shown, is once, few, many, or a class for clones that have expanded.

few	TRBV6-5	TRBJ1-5	CASSFPDRNSNQPQHF
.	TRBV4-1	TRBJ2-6	CASSQDSGITLGANVLTF
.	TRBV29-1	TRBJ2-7	CSVRQSSYEQYF
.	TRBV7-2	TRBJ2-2	CASSLVGGGTGELFF
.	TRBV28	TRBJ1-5	CASSLLGVVDRVGRNDANQPQHF
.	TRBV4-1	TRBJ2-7	CASSRPGWVDSYEQYF
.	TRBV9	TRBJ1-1	CASSVGGATEAFF
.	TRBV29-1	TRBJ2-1	CSVAQGTYNEQFF
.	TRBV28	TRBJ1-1	CASSFPGVGSSTEAFF
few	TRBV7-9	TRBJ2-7	CASSGKSYEQYF
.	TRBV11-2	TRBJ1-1	CASSLSSGVMDTEAFF
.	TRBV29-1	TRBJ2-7	CSVVGDRGYEQYF
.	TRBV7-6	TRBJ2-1	CASSSGLNNEQFF
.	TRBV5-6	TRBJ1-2	CASRSGQFAYGYTF
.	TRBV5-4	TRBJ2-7	CASSPGGQGITYEQYF
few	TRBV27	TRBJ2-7	CASSLSAWGVNEQYF
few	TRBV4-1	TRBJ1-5	CASSQVGQNSNQPQHF
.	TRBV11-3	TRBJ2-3	CASSDSQGGDSTDTQYF
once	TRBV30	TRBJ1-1	CAWSRFLLNTEAFF
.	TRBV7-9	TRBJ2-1	CASRAGRPNNEQFF
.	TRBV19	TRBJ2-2	CASTPGQGFGELFF
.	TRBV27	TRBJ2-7	CASSLGTDLSF
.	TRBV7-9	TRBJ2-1	CASSRIGNEQFF
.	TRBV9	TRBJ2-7	CASSPHAVDEQYF
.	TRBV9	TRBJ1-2	CASSAQDYGYTF
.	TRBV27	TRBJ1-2	CASRPGRNYGYTF
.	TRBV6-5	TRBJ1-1	CASSYRRIFDTEAFF
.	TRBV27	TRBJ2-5	CASSLIVGDRGHETQYF
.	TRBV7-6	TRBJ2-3	CASSFYGRIGDTQYF
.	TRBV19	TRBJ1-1	CASSIGGGLATEAFF
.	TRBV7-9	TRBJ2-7	CASSSRVSDSYEQYF
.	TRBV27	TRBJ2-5	CASSFQRTSWETQYF
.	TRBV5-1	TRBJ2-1	CASSLAGGEAYNEQFF
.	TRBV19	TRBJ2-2	CASTRQASGRVDTGELFF
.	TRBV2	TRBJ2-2	CASTILAGVSYEDTGELFF
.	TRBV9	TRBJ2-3	CASSVEGTSGRDTQYF
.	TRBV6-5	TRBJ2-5	CASSYLAGEFQETQYF
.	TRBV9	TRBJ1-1	CASSVDYGDSMNTEAFF
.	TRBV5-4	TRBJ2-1	CASSWDNEQFF
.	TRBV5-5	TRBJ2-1	CASSQPQSSYNEQFF
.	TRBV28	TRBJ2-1	CASSLRPGLYNEQFF
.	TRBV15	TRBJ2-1	CATSKTGGAGVIHNEQFF
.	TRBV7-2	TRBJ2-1	CASSPVGGDEQFF
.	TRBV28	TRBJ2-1	CASTSSQRIYNEQFF
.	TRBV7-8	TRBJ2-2	CASRTGVETGELFF
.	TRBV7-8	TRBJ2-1	CASSHPGLTNNEQFF
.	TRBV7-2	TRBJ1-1	CASSARGTGGEAFF
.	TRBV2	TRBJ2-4	CASLEDRGMFEHIQYF
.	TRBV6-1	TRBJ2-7	CASSEGPSGSSYEQYF
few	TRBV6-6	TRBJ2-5	CASTGAGGFVKETQYF
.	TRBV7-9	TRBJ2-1	CASSLVLSWDGNNEQFF
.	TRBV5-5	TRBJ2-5	CASLERETQYF
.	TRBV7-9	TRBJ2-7	CASSLIASSSYEQYF
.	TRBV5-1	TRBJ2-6	CASSLTDSSGANVLTF
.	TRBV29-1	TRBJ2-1	CSVWDRGQVEQFF